The 32 T cell receptor beta chains reported below all come from one sample, sequenced in a study of T cell clonality in common variable immunodeficiency. Generated by immunoSEQ multiplex PCR, the TCRdb table keeps only in-frame clones and is missing some. The table lists around 45,000 clones, no singletons, with about 0.68% in the top ten. The sequenced sample consisted of peripheral blood mononuclear cells. The receptor set was obtained from a person between 18 and 70 years old in good health.

This clone was seen repeatedly, ten times or more. The sequence runs out 3 residues before the end of the CDR3; the remainder is reconstructed from the germline J gene. The gene calls are TRBV5-1 and TRBJ2-1; TRBD1 matches at 8 bases. The CDR3 is 15 residues long. Germline V lookup: CDR1 SGHRS, CDR2 YFSETQ. V dropped 0 bases and J dropped 5; count of bases not matched to a gene: 4. CDR3 amino acids: CASSLGQGLNNEQFF. CDR3 DNA (partial): TGCGCCAGCAGCTTGGGACAGGGGCTAAACAATGAG.

This clone was counted at least ten times. The read ends 3 residues early relative to the CDR3; the germline J gene fills the gap. This chain uses TRBV5-6 with TRBJ2-7; TRBD1 is a possible D gene (6 bases). Trimming shortened V by 0 bases and J by 2 bases, and 9 bases separated the two germline ends. The germline CDR1 and CDR2 sequences are SGHDT and YYEEEE. The CDR3 is 14 amino acids. The CDR3: CASSLGQATYEQYF. Incomplete CDR3 DNA: TGTGCCAGCAGCTTGGGACAGGCGACCTACGAG.

This clone came up a few times. The read stops 3 residues short of the end of the CDR3; the missing end is completed from the germline J gene. The V and J genes are TRBV11-3 and TRBJ2-7; TRBD1 aligns across 7 bases. J lost 0 bases, V lost 5 bases, and 7 bases had no gene match. The CDR3 has 15 amino acids. Germline V gene data show CDR1 as SGHNT and CDR2 as YENEEA. CDR3 bases read: TGTGCCAGCAGCAGAACTTACAGGGGCTCCTACGAG. Protein: CASSRTYRGSYE. The full CDR3 protein is CASSRTYRGSYEQYF.

This clone was recorded many times. The read stops 3 residues short of the end of the CDR3; the missing end is completed from the germline J gene. The V call is TRBV7-9, the J call TRBJ1-5, with 7 bases fitting TRBD1. Germline lookup yields CDR1 SEHNR and CDR2 FQNEAQ (reference sequence). This CDR3 contains 14 residues. V shed 3 bases, J shed 7 bases, and the junction held 6 bases outside the gene matches. CDR3 DNA, as far as it was read: TGTGCCAGCAGCTTGGGCGACAGGGACCAGCCC. This encodes CASSLGDRDQP. The full CDR3 is CASSLGDRDQPQHF.

Ten or more counts support this clone. The observed sequence ends 3 residues before the CDR3 terminus, with the missing tail filled in from the germline J gene. V usage is TRBV20-1 and J usage is TRBJ2-3; D is unresolved. The germline gives CDR1 DFQATT, CDR2 SNEGSKA (reference sequence). The CDR3 length is 15 residues. V dropped 0 bases and J dropped 1 base, with 11 bases sitting between them. The sequenced CDR3 bases are TGCAGTGCTAGAGATCCGGCCAGGCGCACAGATACG. It specifies CSARDPARRTDT. The entire CDR3 protein reads CSARDPARRTDTQYF.

There are many counts of this clone. The read terminates 3 residues ahead of where the CDR3 ends, so the germline J gene completes it. This sequence joins TRBV2 and TRBJ2-1, with 9 nucleotides matching TRBD2. V was pared by 6 bases and J by 6 bases, with 6 bases of the junction left unmatched. The CDR3 has 14 amino acids. The germline gives CDR1 SNHLY, CDR2 FYNNEI. Partial CDR3 DNA: TGTGCCAGCAGGGTAGCGGGAGCCCGCAATGAG. Protein: CASRVAGARNE. The whole CDR3 is CASRVAGARNEQFF.

This clone was recorded many times. Read data end 3 residues before the CDR3 end; the end is taken from the germline J gene. The genes are TRBV5-1 and TRBJ1-1, with 10 bases matching TRBD1. The CDR3 runs to 17 residues. Germline V gene lookup returns CDR1 SGHRS and CDR2 YFSETQ. V trimming: 3 bases; J trimming: 0 bases; junction bases outside the gene matches: 8. The DNA read from the CDR3 is TGCGCCAGCAGCTCGCGTCCCGGGACAGGGGTGAACACTGAA. Translated, it gives CASSSRPGTGVNTE. The whole CDR3 sequence is CASSSRPGTGVNTEAFF. The full variable domain, its missing parts supplied by reference TRBV5-1 and TRBJ1-1, is KAGVTQTPRYLIKTRGQQVTLSCSPISGHRSVSWYQQTPGQGLQFLFEYFSETQRNKGNFPGRFSGRQFSNSRSEMNVSTLELGDSALYLCASSSRPGTGVNTEAFFGQGTRLTVV.

This clone was counted ten times or more. The CDR3 end falls 3 residues outside the read, so it is completed with the germline J gene. V is TRBV7-9 and J is TRBJ2-5, with a possible D match to TRBD1 (6 bases). Germline V gives CDR1 SEHNR, CDR2 FQNEAQ (reference sequence). This CDR3 is 14 amino acids long. The ends were cut back, 1 base at V and 4 bases at J, with 10 bases in the middle. The CDR3 is CASSLVEGGETQYF. The part of the CDR3 DNA that was read is TGTGCCAGCAGCTTAGTTGAAGGGGGAGAGACC.

This clone was picked up many times. CDR3 protein: CASGIAGGAYNEQFF. Incomplete CDR3 DNA: TGTGCCAGCGGAATAGCGGGGGGGGCCTACAATGAG. The chain couples TRBV7-2 to TRBJ2-1; 11 bases are a match to TRBD2. The read ends 3 residues shy of where the CDR3 ends; the end is completed using the germline J gene. V was pared by 8 bases and J by 2 bases, with 5 bases of the junction left unmatched. CDR3 length equals 15 residues. Germline CDR1 reads SGHTA; CDR2 reads FQGNSA.

This clone was counted many times. The CDR3 end lies 3 residues beyond the end of the read and is filled in from the germline J gene. The chain employs TRBV6-2 or TRBV6-3 and TRBJ2-1, with TRBD1 identical over 8 bases. Germline V gene lookup returns CDR1 MNHEY and CDR2 SVGEGT. The CDR3 contains 14 residues. V lost 6 bases to trimming and J lost 1 base; unmatched junction nucleotides: 2. CDR3 bases read: TGTGCCAGCAGGAGACAGGGGTCCTACAATGAG. As protein: CASRRQGSYNE. The full CDR3 is CASRRQGSYNEQFF.

This clone has at least ten counts. The read is 3 residues too short to cover the CDR3 end, so that end is filled in from the germline J gene. The V call is TRBV28, the J call TRBJ2-1; 11 nucleotides line up with TRBD2. Germline values: CDR1 MDHEN, CDR2 SYDVKM. CDR3 size: 15 residues. Trimming cost V 7 bases and J 2 bases; bases outside gene matches: 4. CDR3 sequence reads: CASTRLAGTYNEQFF. Incomplete CDR3 DNA: TGTGCCAGCACCCGACTAGCGGGAACCTACAATGAG.

This clone was seen at least ten times. Read coverage stops 3 residues before the CDR3 terminus; the germline J gene supplies the remainder. This sequence joins TRBV4-1 and TRBJ1-3; TRBD1 matches 7 bases. Germline CDR1 MGHRA, CDR2 YSYEKL. J gave up 4 bases and V 3 bases, and 6 bases lay outside the gene matches. CDR3 length: 15 amino acids. The CDR3 reads CASSQPTGAGNTIYF. CDR3 DNA, as far as it was read: TGCGCCAGCAGCCAGCCCACAGGGGCGGGAAACACC.

Many counts were recorded for this clone. The CDR3 DNA, read in part, is TGTGCCAGCAGCTCAGACAGGGGAGATACG. Protein sequence: CASSSDRGDT. The whole CDR3 sequence reads CASSSDRGDTQYF. This chain uses TRBV7-8 with TRBJ2-3; TRBD1 matches 8 bases. The observed sequence ends 3 residues before the CDR3 terminus, with the missing tail filled in from the germline J gene. CDR1 and CDR2 (germline): SGHVS, FQNEAQ. V lost 4 bases, J lost 5 bases, and 2 bases stayed unmatched. CDR3 length equals 13 residues. The full variable domain, in which reference TRBV7-8 and TRBJ2-3 provide the parts outside the CDR3, is GAGVSQSPRYKVAKRGQDVALRCDPISGHVSLFWYQQALGQGPEFLTYFQNEAQLDKSGLPSDRFFAERPEGSVSTLKIQRTQQEDSAVYLCASSSDRGDTQYFGPGTRLTVL.

This clone was observed at least ten times. The read ends 3 residues shy of where the CDR3 ends; the end is completed using the germline J gene. The rearrangement links TRBV5-1 to TRBJ2-5; 10 nucleotides match TRBD2. The V segment lost 3 bases and the J segment 5 bases; nucleotides outside the gene matches: 7. Looked up from germline, CDR1 is SGHRS and CDR2 is YFSETQ. This CDR3 spans 15 amino acids. The CDR3 is CASSSGAGGEETQYF. Partial CDR3 DNA: TGCGCCAGCAGCTCCGGAGCGGGAGGGGAGGAGACC.

This clone appeared many times. The read finishes 3 residues shy of the CDR3 end, and the germline J gene is used to complete it. V usage is TRBV7-2 and J usage is TRBJ2-5; tentative D call: TRBD2 (6 bases). Germline lookup yields CDR1 SGHTA and CDR2 FQGNSA. V gave up 5 bases and J gave up 0 bases, with 13 bases separating them. The CDR3 contains 15 residues. The CDR3 region is CASSGGLANQETQYF. CDR3 bases read: TGTGCCAGCAGCGGGGGTCTAGCGAACCAAGAGACC.

This clone was counted at least ten times. The observed sequence ends 3 residues before the CDR3 terminus, with the missing tail filled in from the germline J gene. This rearrangement joins TRBV29-1 to TRBJ1-1; D might be TRBD1 (5 bases). CDR1 and CDR2 from the germline V gene are SQVTM and ANQGSEA. The CDR3 is 10 residues long. V gave up 8 bases and J gave up 7 bases, with 11 bases separating them. The DNA read from the CDR3 is TGCAGCCCGGGGGGAATTGAA. Its protein product is CSPGGIE. From start to end, the CDR3 is CSPGGIEAFF.

This clone was detected ten times or more. The read ends 3 residues shy of where the CDR3 ends; the end is completed using the germline J gene. V is TRBV20-1 and J is TRBJ1-2; weak D call: TRBD1 (6 bases). The germline V gene encodes CDR1 DFQATT and CDR2 SNEGSKA (reference sequence). The CDR3 has 11 residues. Trimming took off 8 bases at V and 6 bases at J, with 13 bases between the two ends. This chain's CDR3 is CSTGTRDGYTF. Partial CDR3 DNA: TGCAGTACAGGGACCAGGGATGGC.

This clone has at least ten counts. The read ends 3 residues before the CDR3 terminus; that terminus is restored from the germline J gene. This rearrangement joins TRBV2 to TRBJ2-3; 8 nucleotides agree with TRBD1. Germline CDR1 SNHLY, CDR2 FYNNEI. J was trimmed by 4 bases and V by 6 bases; bases with no gene match: 6. CDR3 size: 14 residues. This CDR3 reads CASRTDRVADTQYF. The CDR3 bases that were read are TGTGCCAGCAGGACGGACAGGGTGGCAGATACG.

This clone was counted many times. The CDR3 end is not reached by the read, which stops 3 residues before it; the germline J gene fills it in. The rearrangement joins TRBV5-6 to TRBJ2-2, with D perhaps TRBD2 (5 bases). Germline V CDR1 and CDR2: SGHDT, YYEEEE. Trimming took off 4 bases at V and 5 bases at J, with 12 bases between the two ends. The CDR3 extends over 14 amino acids. CDR3 bases read: TGTGCCAGCAGCCCGGGGTTGAGGACCGGGGAG. Amino acid sequence: CASSPGLRTGE. The full CDR3 protein is CASSPGLRTGELFF. Looking up the rest from reference TRBV5-6 and TRBJ2-2 gives the full variable domain: DAGVTQSPTHLIKTRGQQVTLRCSPKSGHDTVSWYQQALGQGPQFIFQYYEEEERQRGNFPDRFSGHQFPNYSSELNVNALLLGDSALYLCASSPGLRTGELFFGEGSRLTVL.

This clone was detected ten times or more. The CDR3 extends 3 residues past the end of the read, so its final part is completed from the germline J gene. The chain uses TRBV5-1 and TRBJ1-3; 12 nucleotides match TRBD1. The CDR3 is 14 amino acids. The V gene's germline CDR1 is SGHRS and CDR2 YFSETQ. Trimming took 4 bases from V and 7 from J; bases not matched to a gene: 3. CDR3 sequence: CASSPGQGANTIYF. The DNA read from the CDR3 is TGCGCCAGCAGCCCGGGACAGGGGGCGAACACC.

As concerns this clone: The read falls 3 residues short of the CDR3 end, and the missing part is taken from the germline J gene. V usage is TRBV7-9 and J usage is TRBJ1-2; D ambiguous. This CDR3 region has 14 residues. Germline-derived CDR1 and CDR2 are SEHNR and FQNEAQ (reference sequence). CDR3 region: CASTRPSANNDYTF. The sequenced CDR3 bases are TGTGCCAGCACCCGGCCTAGCGCTAACAATGAC.

This clone was detected many times. With the read ending 3 residues before the CDR3 end, the germline J gene is used to fill in that end. This chain links TRBV10-3 with TRBJ2-1, with 7 positions matching TRBD1. The J segment lost 6 bases and the V segment lost 4 bases, leaving 15 bases of the junction unmatched. Germline V gene lookup returns CDR1 ENHRY and CDR2 SYGVKD. This CDR3 contains 17 residues. The DNA read from the CDR3 is TGTGCCATCAGTGTACCCTATGGACAGGTCTCTCGCAATGAG. Protein product: CAISVPYGQVSRNE. The full-length CDR3 reads as CAISVPYGQVSRNEQFF.

This clone was observed at least ten times. The read terminates 3 residues ahead of where the CDR3 ends, so the germline J gene completes it. The chain employs TRBV3-1 (or the pseudogene TRBV3-2) and TRBJ1-4, with no clear D. Germline assignment: CDR1 LGHDT and CDR2 YNNKEL (reference sequence). This CDR3 has 13 amino acids. With 0 bases removed from V and 6 bases from J, the gap between germline ends came to 5 bases. The CDR3 bases that were read are TGTGCCAGCAGCCAAGAGACATATGAAAAA. Protein sequence: CASSQETYEK. The entire CDR3 sequence reads CASSQETYEKLFF.

The sample holds many counts of this clone. The read ends 3 residues early relative to the CDR3; the germline J gene fills the gap. The chain has TRBV20-1 and TRBJ2-7; D is possibly TRBD1 (5 bases). The CDR3 spans 15 residues. Germline assignment: CDR1 DFQATT and CDR2 SNEGSKA (reference sequence). V lost 0 bases, J lost 3 bases, and 15 bases lay in between. The CDR3 here is CSARDPDDSFYEQYF. Incomplete CDR3 DNA: TGCAGTGCTAGAGATCCCGACGACAGCTTCTACGAG.

This clone was observed many times. The read falls 3 residues short of the CDR3 end, and the missing part is taken from the germline J gene. The chain uses TRBV13 and TRBJ2-7, with D maybe TRBD1 (6 bases). The germline V gene has CDR1 PRHDT and CDR2 FYEKMQ (reference sequence). CDR3 length equals 15 residues. V gave up 5 bases and J gave up 0 bases, with 14 bases separating them. CDR3 in amino acids: CASSADRTSSYEQYF. The CDR3 bases that were read are TGTGCCAGCAGCGCCGACAGGACCAGCTCCTACGAG.

This clone was counted many times. With the read ending 3 residues before the CDR3 end, the germline J gene is used to fill in that end. V gene TRBV11-3 combines with J gene TRBJ1-2; D perhaps matches TRBD1 (5 bases). The length of the CDR3 is 15 residues. Trimming removed 5 bases at V and 4 bases at J, with 17 bases between. Germline CDR1 and CDR2: SGHNT and YENEEA. Here the CDR3 reads CASSMNRNTFYGYTF. The CDR3 DNA, read in part, is TGTGCCAGCAGCATGAACAGGAATACCTTCTATGGC.

This clone was picked up many times. The sequence runs out 3 residues before the end of the CDR3; the remainder is reconstructed from the germline J gene. The chain uses TRBV20-1 and TRBJ1-1; D perhaps matches TRBD1 (5 bases). Germline values: CDR1 DFQATT, CDR2 SNEGSKA (reference sequence). This CDR3 contains 14 residues. The DNA read from the CDR3 is TGCAGCGCCCTGTGGGGCAGCTCGAACACTGAA. This encodes CSALWGSSNTE. The full CDR3 protein reads CSALWGSSNTEAFF.

This clone has a count of ten or more. The read finishes 3 residues shy of the CDR3 end, and the germline J gene is used to complete it. V is TRBV5-4 and J is TRBJ1-2; D gene uncertain. The ends were cut back, 4 bases at V and 2 bases at J, with 9 bases in the middle. Per germline, CDR1 SGHNT and CDR2 YYREEE (reference sequence). The CDR3 is made up of 13 amino acids. The CDR3 region is CASSEAGNYGYTF. CDR3 DNA, as far as it was read: TGTGCCAGCAGCGAAGCAGGAAACTATGGC. Full variable domain (outside the CDR3, taken from reference TRBV5-4 and TRBJ1-2): ETGVTQSPTHLIKTRGQQVTLRCSSQSGHNTVSWYQQALGQGPQFIFQYYREEENGRGNFPPRFSGLQFPNYSSELNVNALELDDSALYLCASSEAGNYGYTFGSGTRLTVV.

This clone showed up many times. The read stops 3 residues short of the end of the CDR3; the missing end is completed from the germline J gene. This chain joins TRBV12-3 or TRBV12-4 and TRBJ2-3, with a tentative D call TRBD1 (6 bases). Trimming pared 8 bases from V and 4 bases from J, leaving 16 bases between. There are 14 residues in the CDR3. CDR3 DNA (partial): TGTGCCAGCGTTCCGGTTCCAGGGGCAGATACG. This translates into CASVPVPGADT. The entire CDR3 is CASVPVPGADTQYF.

This clone was observed at least ten times. The missing CDR3 end, 3 residues past where the read stops, is filled in from the germline J gene. The chain recombines TRBV5-1 with TRBJ1-1, with TRBD1 matching over 8 bases. The V segment lost 2 bases and the J segment 2 bases; nucleotides outside the gene matches: 5. The CDR3 covers 15 residues. CDR1 is SGHRS, CDR2 YFSETQ, per germline. The part of the CDR3 DNA that was read is TGCGCCAGCAGCTTAAATACAGGGGGTAACACTGAA. Translated, it gives CASSLNTGGNTE. From start to end, the CDR3 is CASSLNTGGNTEAFF. The whole variable domain, remainder taken from reference TRBV5-1 and TRBJ1-1, is KAGVTQTPRYLIKTRGQQVTLSCSPISGHRSVSWYQQTPGQGLQFLFEYFSETQRNKGNFPGRFSGRQFSNSRSEMNVSTLELGDSALYLCASSLNTGGNTEAFFGQGTRLTVV.

This clone has ten or more counts. The read is 3 residues too short to cover the CDR3 end, so that end is filled in from the germline J gene. The chain carries TRBV29-1 and TRBJ2-3; weak D call: TRBD2 (7 bases). The CDR3 is 15 residues long. V gave up 6 bases and J gave up 0 bases, with 16 bases separating them. Germline assignment: CDR1 SQVTM and CDR2 ANQGSEA. The part of the CDR3 DNA that was read is TGCAGCGTAGGGGGAGGGGTCACTAGCACAGATACG. As protein: CSVGGGVTSTDT. The whole CDR3 protein reads CSVGGGVTSTDTQYF.

In this sample, this clone is medium-sized. The missing CDR3 end, 3 residues past where the read stops, is filled in from the germline J gene. The rearrangement uses TRBV19 and TRBJ2-5; 10 bases map to TRBD1. CDR1 and CDR2 (germline): LNHDA, SQIVND (reference sequence). The CDR3 runs 15 residues. With V trimmed by 5 bases and J by 4 bases, 7 bases remained unmatched. The part of the CDR3 DNA that was read is TGTGCCAGTAGTCCCGGGACAGGGGAAGTAGAGACC. Encoded protein: CASSPGTGEVET. The full CDR3 protein is CASSPGTGEVETQYF.